These T cell receptor beta chains were read from a single sample in a study of siplizumab effects on memory and regulatory T cells. The protocol was immunoSEQ multiplex PCR, while the TCRdb copy is restricted to in-frame clones and leaves out a portion. The sample lists more than 50,000 clones, more than 80% occurring once. The sequencing sample was made of CD8+ T cells sorted from blood. The receptors derive from a human donor in good health. The CDR3 runs from the conserved cysteine through the conserved F or W.

v_gene: TRBV5-4
j_gene: TRBJ2-2
CDR3aa: CASSLWGSGELFF

v_gene: TRBV7-6
j_gene: TRBJ2-1
CDR3aa: CASSLGTGPYNEQFF

v_gene: TRBV5-1
j_gene: TRBJ2-3
CDR3aa: CASRRQTGGDTQYF

v_gene: TRBV19
j_gene: TRBJ2-3
CDR3aa: CASSGVVDTQYF

v_gene: TRBV7-9
j_gene: TRBJ2-1
CDR3aa: CATAGATHNEQFF

v_gene: TRBV27
j_gene: TRBJ1-5
CDR3aa: CASRRTGGNQPQHF

v_gene: TRBV9
j_gene: TRBJ1-3
CDR3aa: CASSADRTSGNTIYF

v_gene: TRBV7-2
j_gene: TRBJ1-1
CDR3aa: CASSLVWFDGSENEAFF

v_gene: TRBV5-1
j_gene: TRBJ2-1
CDR3aa: CASSLESPGYNEQFF

v_gene: TRBV9
j_gene: TRBJ2-1
CDR3aa: CASSVGGSSSYNEQFF

v_gene: TRBV6-5
j_gene: TRBJ2-5
CDR3aa: CASSYPGKTQYF

v_gene: TRBV5-1
j_gene: TRBJ1-3
CDR3aa: CASSFGQGTDTIYF

v_gene: TRBV14
j_gene: TRBJ2-1
CDR3aa: CASTDGYNEQFF

v_gene: TRBV9
j_gene: TRBJ1-1
CDR3aa: CASSVEKGEAFF

v_gene: TRBV9
j_gene: TRBJ2-1
CDR3aa: CASSVWGGDEQFF

v_gene: TRBV10-3
j_gene: TRBJ2-7
CDR3aa: CAISEPDGAREQYF

v_gene: TRBV6-5
j_gene: TRBJ1-1
CDR3aa: CASSYADSHEAFF

v_gene: TRBV11-2
j_gene: TRBJ2-7
CDR3aa: CASSPGGRAHEQYF

v_gene: TRBV14
j_gene: TRBJ1-1
CDR3aa: CASSQEYREGTEAFF

v_gene: TRBV7-9
j_gene: TRBJ1-3
CDR3aa: CASSSTGGSGNTIYF

v_gene: TRBV6-4
j_gene: TRBJ2-2
CDR3aa: CASSDSATGELFF